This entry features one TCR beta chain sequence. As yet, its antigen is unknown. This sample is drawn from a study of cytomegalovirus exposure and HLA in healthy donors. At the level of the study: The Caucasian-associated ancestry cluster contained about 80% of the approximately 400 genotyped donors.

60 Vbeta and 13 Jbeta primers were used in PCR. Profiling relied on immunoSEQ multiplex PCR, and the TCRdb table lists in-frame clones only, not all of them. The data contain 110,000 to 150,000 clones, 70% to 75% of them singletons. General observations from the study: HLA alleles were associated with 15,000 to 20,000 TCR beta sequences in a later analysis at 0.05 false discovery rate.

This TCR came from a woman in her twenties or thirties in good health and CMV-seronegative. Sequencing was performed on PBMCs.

CDR3 in amino acids: CASLGSVATNEKLFF. Here the CDR3 DNA reads TGTGCCAGCCTCGGGTCAGTCGCAACTAATGAAAAACTGTTTTTT. The chain joins TRBV6-1 to TRBJ1-4; D gene unclear. Trimming left V 8 bases short and J 0 bases short, with 13 bases between. CDR1 is MNHNS, CDR2 SASEGT, per germline. The CDR3 spans 15 residues.